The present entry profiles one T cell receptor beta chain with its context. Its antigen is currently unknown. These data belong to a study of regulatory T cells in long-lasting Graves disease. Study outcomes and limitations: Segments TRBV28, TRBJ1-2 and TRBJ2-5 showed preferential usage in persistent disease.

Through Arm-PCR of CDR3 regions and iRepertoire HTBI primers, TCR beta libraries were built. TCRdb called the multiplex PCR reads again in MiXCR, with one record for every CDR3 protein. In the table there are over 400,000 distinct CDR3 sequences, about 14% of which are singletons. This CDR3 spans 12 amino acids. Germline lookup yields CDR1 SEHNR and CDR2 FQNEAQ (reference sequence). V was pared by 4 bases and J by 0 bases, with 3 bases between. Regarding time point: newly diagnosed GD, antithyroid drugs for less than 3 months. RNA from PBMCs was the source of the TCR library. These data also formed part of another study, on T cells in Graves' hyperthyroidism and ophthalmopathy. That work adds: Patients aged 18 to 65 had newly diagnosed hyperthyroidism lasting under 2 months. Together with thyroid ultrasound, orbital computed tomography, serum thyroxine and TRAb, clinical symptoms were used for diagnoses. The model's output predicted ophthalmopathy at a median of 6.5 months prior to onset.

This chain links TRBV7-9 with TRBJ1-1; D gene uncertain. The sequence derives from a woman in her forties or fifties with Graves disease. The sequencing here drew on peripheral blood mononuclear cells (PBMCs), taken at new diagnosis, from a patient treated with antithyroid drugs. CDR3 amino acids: CASSWMNTEAFF. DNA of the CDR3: TGTGCCAGCAGCTGGATGAACACTGAAGCTTTCTTT.